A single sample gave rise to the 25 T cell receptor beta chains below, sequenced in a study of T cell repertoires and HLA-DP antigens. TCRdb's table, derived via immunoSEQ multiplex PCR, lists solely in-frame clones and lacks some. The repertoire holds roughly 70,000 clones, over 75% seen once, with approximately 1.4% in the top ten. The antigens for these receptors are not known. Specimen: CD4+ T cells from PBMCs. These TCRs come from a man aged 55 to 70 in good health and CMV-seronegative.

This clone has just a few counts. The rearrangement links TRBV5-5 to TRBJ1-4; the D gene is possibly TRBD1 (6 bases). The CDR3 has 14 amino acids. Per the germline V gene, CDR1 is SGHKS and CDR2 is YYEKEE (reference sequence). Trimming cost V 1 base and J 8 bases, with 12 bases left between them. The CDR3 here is CASSLSRGREKLFF. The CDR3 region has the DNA TGTGCCAGCAGCTTGTCCAGGGGCAGAGAAAAACTGTTTTTT. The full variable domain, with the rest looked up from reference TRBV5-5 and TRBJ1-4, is DAGVTQSPTHLIKTRGQQVTLRCSPISGHKSVSWYQQVLGQGPQFIFQYYEKEERGRGNFPDRFSARQFPNYSSELNVNALLLGDSALYLCASSLSRGREKLFFGSGTQLSVL.

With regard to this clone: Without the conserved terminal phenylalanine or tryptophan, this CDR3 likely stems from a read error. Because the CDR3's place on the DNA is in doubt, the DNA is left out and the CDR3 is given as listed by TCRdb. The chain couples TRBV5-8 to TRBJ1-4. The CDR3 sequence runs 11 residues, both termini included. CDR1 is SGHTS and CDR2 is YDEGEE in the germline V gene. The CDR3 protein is CASSLNGLWGG.

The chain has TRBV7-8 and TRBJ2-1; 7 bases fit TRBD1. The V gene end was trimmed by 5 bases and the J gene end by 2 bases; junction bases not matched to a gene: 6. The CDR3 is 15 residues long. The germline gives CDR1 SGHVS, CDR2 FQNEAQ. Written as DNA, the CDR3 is TGTGCCAGCAGCGCAACAGGGGAACCCTACAATGAGCAGTTCTTC. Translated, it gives CASSATGEPYNEQFF.

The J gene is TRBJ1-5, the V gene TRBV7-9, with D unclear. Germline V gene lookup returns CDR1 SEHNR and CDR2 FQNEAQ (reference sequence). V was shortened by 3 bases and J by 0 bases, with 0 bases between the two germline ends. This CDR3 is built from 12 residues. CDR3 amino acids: CASSFSNQPQHF. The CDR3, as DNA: TGTGCCAGCAGCTTTAGCAATCAGCCCCAGCATTTT.

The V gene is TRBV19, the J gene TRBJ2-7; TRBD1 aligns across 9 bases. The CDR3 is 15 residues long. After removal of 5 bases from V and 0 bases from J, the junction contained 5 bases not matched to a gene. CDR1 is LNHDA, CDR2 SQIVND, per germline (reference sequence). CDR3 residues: CASSPRTGASYEQYF. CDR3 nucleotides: TGTGCCAGTAGTCCACGGACAGGGGCCTCCTACGAGCAGTACTTC.

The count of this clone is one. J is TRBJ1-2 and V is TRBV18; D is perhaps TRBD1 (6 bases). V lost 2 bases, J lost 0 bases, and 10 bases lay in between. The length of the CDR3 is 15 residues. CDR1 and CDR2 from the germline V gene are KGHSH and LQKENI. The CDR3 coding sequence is TGTGCCAGCTCACCAGAGGGGGAACCTAACTATGGCTACACCTTC. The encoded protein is CASSPEGEPNYGYTF.

CDR3 loop: CASSTYLNTEAFF. CDR3 nucleotides: TGTGCCAGCAGTACCTACTTGAACACTGAAGCTTTCTTT. The V gene is TRBV6-5, the J gene TRBJ1-1; D not certain. The CDR3 sequence is 13 residues long. Trimming stripped 5 bases from V and 0 bases from J, with 7 bases between. Germline V gene lookup returns CDR1 MNHEY and CDR2 SVGAGI.

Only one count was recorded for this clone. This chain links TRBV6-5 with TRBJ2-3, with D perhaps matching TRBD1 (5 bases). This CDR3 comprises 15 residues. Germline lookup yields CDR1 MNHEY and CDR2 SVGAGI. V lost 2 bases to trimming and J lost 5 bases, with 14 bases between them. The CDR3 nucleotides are TGTGCCAGCAGTTACGGGGCCGCAAAAAAAGATACGCAGTATTTT. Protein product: CASSYGAAKKDTQYF.

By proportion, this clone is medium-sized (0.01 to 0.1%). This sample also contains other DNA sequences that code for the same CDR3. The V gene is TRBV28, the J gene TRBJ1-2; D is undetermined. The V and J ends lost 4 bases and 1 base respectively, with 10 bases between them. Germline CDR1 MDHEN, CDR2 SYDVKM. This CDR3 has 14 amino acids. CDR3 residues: CASSSSPLNYGYTF. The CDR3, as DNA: TGTGCCAGCAGTTCCAGTCCTCTTAACTATGGCTACACCTTC.

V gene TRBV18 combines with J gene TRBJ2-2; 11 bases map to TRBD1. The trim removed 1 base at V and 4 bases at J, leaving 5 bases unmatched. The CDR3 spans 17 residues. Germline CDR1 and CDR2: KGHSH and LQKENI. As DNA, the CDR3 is TGTGCCAGCTCACCACGGACAGGGGGCGGTTCCACCGGGGAGCTGTTTTTT. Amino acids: CASSPRTGGGSTGELFF.

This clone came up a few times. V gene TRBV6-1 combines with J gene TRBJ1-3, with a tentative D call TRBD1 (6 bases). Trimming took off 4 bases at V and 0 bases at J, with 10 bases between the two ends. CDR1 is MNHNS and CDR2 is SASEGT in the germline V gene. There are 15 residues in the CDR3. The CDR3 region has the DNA TGTGCCAGCAGTGTGGGACACAACTCTGGAAACACCATATATTTT. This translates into CASSVGHNSGNTIYF.

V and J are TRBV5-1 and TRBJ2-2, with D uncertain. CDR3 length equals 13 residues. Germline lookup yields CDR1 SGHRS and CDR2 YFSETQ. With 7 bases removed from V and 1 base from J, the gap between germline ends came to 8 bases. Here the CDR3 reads CASRTENTGELFF. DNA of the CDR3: TGCGCCAGCCGGACGGAGAACACCGGGGAGCTGTTTTTT.

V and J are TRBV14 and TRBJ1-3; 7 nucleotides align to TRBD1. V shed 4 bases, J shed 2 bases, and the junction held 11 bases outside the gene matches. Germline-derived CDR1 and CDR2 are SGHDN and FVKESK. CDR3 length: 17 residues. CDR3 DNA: TGTGCCAGCAGCCTACAGGGGTTCCGAACCACTGGAAACACCATATATTTT. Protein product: CASSLQGFRTTGNTIYF. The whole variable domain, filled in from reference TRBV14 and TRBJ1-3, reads EAGVTQFPSHSVIEKGQTVTLRCDPISGHDNLYWYRRVMGKEIKFLLHFVKESKQDESGMPNNRFLAERTGGTYSTLKVQPAELEDSGVYFCASSLQGFRTTGNTIYFGEGSWLTVV.

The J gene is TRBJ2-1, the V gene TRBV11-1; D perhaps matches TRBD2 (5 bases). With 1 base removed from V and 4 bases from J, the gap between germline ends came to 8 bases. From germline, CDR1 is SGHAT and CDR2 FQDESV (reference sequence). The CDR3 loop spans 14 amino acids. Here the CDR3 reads CASSLGGRYNEQFF. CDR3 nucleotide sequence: TGTGCCAGCAGCTTAGGAGGGCGGTACAATGAGCAGTTCTTC. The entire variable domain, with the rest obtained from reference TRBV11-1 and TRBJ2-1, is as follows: EAEVAQSPRYKITEKSQAVAFWCDPISGHATLYWYRQILGQGPELLVQFQDESVVDDSQLPKDRFSAERLKGVDSTLKIQPAELGDSAMYLCASSLGGRYNEQFFGPGTRLTVL.

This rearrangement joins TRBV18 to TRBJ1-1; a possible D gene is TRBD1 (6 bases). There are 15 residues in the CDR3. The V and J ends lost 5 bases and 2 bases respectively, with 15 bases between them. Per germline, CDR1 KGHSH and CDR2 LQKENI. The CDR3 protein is CASSRLDRANTEAFF. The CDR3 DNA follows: TGTGCCAGCTCAAGACTGGACAGAGCCAACACTGAAGCTTTCTTT.

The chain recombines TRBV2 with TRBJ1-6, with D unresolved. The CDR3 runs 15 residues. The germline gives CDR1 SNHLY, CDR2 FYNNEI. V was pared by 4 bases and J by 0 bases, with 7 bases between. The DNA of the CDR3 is TGTGCCAGCAGTGCCCAGAGCTCCTATAATTCACCCCTCCACTTT. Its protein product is CASSAQSSYNSPLHF.

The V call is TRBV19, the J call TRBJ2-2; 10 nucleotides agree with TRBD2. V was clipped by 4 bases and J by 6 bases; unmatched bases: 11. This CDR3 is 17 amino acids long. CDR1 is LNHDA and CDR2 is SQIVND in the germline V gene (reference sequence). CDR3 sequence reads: CASSRTSGGGPAGELFF. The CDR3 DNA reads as TGTGCCAGTAGTAGGACTAGCGGAGGGGGTCCAGCCGGGGAGCTGTTTTTT.

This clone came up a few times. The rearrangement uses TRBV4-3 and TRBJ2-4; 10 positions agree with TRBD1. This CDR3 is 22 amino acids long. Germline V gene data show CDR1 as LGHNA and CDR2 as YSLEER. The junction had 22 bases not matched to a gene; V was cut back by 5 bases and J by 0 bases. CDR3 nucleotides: TGCGCCAGCAGCGAACGGTACCTCACCGGGACAGGGGCACTTCTAGCCAAAAACATTCAGTACTTC. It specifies CASSERYLTGTGALLAKNIQYF.

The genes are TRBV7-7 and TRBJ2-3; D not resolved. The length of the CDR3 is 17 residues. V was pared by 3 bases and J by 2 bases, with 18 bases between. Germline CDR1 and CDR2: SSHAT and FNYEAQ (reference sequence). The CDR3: CASSFAPGDAITDTQYF. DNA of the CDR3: TGTGCCAGCAGCTTCGCCCCCGGTGACGCCATCACAGATACGCAGTATTTT.

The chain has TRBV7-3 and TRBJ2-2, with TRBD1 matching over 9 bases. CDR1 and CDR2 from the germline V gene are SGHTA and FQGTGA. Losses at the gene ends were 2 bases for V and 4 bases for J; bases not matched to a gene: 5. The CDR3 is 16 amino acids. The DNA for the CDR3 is TGTGCCAGCAGCTTACCACAGGGGGCTGTCACCGGGGAGCTGTTTTTT. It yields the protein CASSLPQGAVTGELFF.

In DNA, the CDR3 is TGTGCCAGCAGCCCACAGGGGGCTGGAGGTTCACCCCTCCACTTT. Its protein is CASSPQGAGGSPLHF. The V and J genes are TRBV7-2 and TRBJ1-6; 9 bases match TRBD1. This CDR3 is built from 15 residues. Trimming took 5 bases from V and 9 from J; bases not matched to a gene: 8. Germline lookup yields CDR1 SGHTA and CDR2 FQGNSA. Using reference TRBV7-2 and TRBJ1-6 for the parts outside the CDR3, the full variable domain is GAGVSQSPSNKVTEKGKDVELRCDPISGHTALYWYRQSLGQGLEFLIYFQGNSAPDKSGLPSDRFSAERTGGSVSTLTIQRTQQEDSAVYLCASSPQGAGGSPLHFGNGTRLTVT.

In DNA form, the CDR3 reads TGTGCCAGCAGCTTGAGACAGGATTTTGGCTACACCTTC. This encodes CASSLRQDFGYTF. The chain recombines TRBV5-4 with TRBJ1-2, with a tentative D call TRBD1 (6 bases). Between the trimmed V and J ends, which lost 1 base and 7 bases, there was a span of 11 bases. This CDR3 contains 13 residues. Germline lookup yields CDR1 SGHNT and CDR2 YYREEE (reference sequence).

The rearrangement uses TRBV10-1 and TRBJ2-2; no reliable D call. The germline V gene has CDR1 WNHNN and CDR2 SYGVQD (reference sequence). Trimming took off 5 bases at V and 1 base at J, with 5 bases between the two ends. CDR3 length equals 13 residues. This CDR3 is CASSTQNTGELFF. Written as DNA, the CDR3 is TGCGCCAGCAGTACACAGAACACCGGGGAGCTGTTTTTT.

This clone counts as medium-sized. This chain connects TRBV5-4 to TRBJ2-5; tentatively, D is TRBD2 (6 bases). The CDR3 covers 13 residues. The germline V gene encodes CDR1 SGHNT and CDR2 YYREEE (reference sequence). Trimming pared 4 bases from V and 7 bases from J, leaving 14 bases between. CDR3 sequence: CASSGGSLGTQYF. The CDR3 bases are TGTGCCAGCAGCGGAGGGAGCCTCGGGACCCAGTACTTC.

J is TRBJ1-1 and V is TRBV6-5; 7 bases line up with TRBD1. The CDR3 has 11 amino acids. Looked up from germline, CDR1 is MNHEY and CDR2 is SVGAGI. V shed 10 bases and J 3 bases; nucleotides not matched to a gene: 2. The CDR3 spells CATRGDTEAFF. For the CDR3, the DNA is TGTGCCACCAGGGGGGACACTGAAGCTTTCTTT.